This T cell receptor beta chain was observed in a study of blood T cell repertoires in COVID-19. The protocol was immunoSEQ multiplex PCR, while the TCRdb copy is restricted to in-frame clones and leaves out a portion. The sample shows about 150,000 clones, 80% to 90% of them seen only once. Trimming took 6 bases from V and 0 from J, leaving 11 bases between them. This CDR3 has 15 amino acids. From germline, CDR1 is LNHDA and CDR2 SQIVND (reference sequence). This receptor was taken from a woman in her sixties or seventies with acute or convalescent COVID-19. The sample taken for sequencing was peripheral blood. The chain couples TRBV19 to TRBJ2-2, with D perhaps TRBD2 (5 bases). In nucleotides, the CDR3 is TGTGCCAGTAGGAGGGTGGACGCGAACACCGGGGAGCTGTTTTTT. Protein sequence: CASRRVDANTGELFF.